The table lists the clone carrying this T cell receptor (beta chain) with a few counts. Its specificity is not known. This entry is derived from a study of T-cell reconstitution after alpha-beta-depleted transplantation in children. General study findings and limits: In some patients, recipient T cells and intrathymic progenitors surviving conditioning explained high day-60 diversity. Several hundred rapidly expanded clones from non-depleted graft cells reportedly supplied alpha-beta T cells about two months post-transplant.

The germline V gene has CDR1 MGHRA and CDR2 YSYEKL. V lost 3 bases to trimming and J lost 0 bases, with 12 bases between them. The CDR3 sequence is 15 residues long. Preparation of the TCRbeta library was carried out with unique molecular identifiers. TCRdb itself ran the PCR reads through MiXCR, one entry per CDR3 protein. The sample lists some 840,000 distinct CDR3 sequences; roughly 15% were seen once. The chain links TRBV4-1 to TRBJ2-7, with D uncertain. This receptor was identified in a male patient younger than 18 who had a stem cell transplant for acute lymphoblastic leukemia, so the T cells may come from the graft donor. The sample consisted of PBMCs, mostly from graft donor cells, taken 360 days after TCRalphabeta/CD19-depleted stem cell transplant. For the CDR3, the DNA is TGCGCCAGCAGCCACCTAAGAGGAGACTCCTACGAGCAGTACTTC. This translates into CASSHLRGDSYEQYF.